A single sample is the source of the 28 T cell receptor beta chains below, sequenced in a study of blood T cell repertoires in COVID-19. Here immunoSEQ multiplex PCR was the method, and the copy in TCRdb shows in-frame clones only, minus some. The sample has around 270,000 clones; 84% are singletons. The sequenced sample was peripheral blood. These receptors were obtained from a woman aged 40 to 50 who had recovered from COVID-19.

This chain links TRBV12-3 or TRBV12-4 with TRBJ2-2; D unclear. The CDR3 loop spans 11 amino acids. V was cut by 3 bases and J by 7 bases, with 3 bases left in between. CDR3 in amino acids: CASSFYGELFF. The CDR3 DNA follows: TGTGCCAGCAGTTTCTACGGGGAGCTGTTTTTT.

The rearrangement links TRBV28 to TRBJ2-3; no firm D call. Germline CDR1 is MDHEN and CDR2 is SYDVKM. The CDR3 loop spans 13 amino acids. The V and J ends lost 2 bases and 7 bases respectively, with 10 bases between them. CDR3 sequence: CASSLTDRYTQYF. The CDR3 DNA reads TGTGCCAGCAGTTTAACAGATAGGTATACGCAGTATTTT.

This clone has just one count. The V and J genes are TRBV27 and TRBJ1-2; maybe TRBD1 (5 bases). CDR1 and CDR2 from the germline V gene are MNHEY and SMNVEV (reference sequence). The ends were cut back, 6 bases at V and 5 bases at J, with 7 bases in the middle. The CDR3 totals 11 residues. The chain's CDR3 is CASRGGYGYTF. The CDR3 region has the DNA TGTGCCAGCAGGGGGGGGTATGGCTACACCTTC.

The chain employs TRBV11-2 and TRBJ2-1; TRBD1 aligns across 9 bases. With V trimmed by 5 bases and J by 2 bases, 4 bases remained unmatched. Germline V CDR1 and CDR2: SGHAT, FQNNGV. There are 15 residues in the CDR3. The CDR3 DNA reads TGTGCCAGCAGCCCCGGGGACAGGGCCTACAATGAGCAGTTCTTC. It codes for CASSPGDRAYNEQFF.

The chain is built from TRBV7-2 and TRBJ2-1; 7 bases map to TRBD2. The trim removed 7 bases at V and 0 bases at J, leaving 12 bases unmatched. CDR1 is SGHTA and CDR2 is FQGNSA in the germline V gene. This CDR3 comprises 17 residues. The CDR3 DNA follows: TGTGCCAGCACCCTAGGAGCGGGGTACCTCTCCTACAATGAGCAGTTCTTC. This translates into CASTLGAGYLSYNEQFF.

The chain uses TRBV5-5 and TRBJ2-7; 9 bases map to TRBD1. V dropped 5 bases and J dropped 6; count of bases not matched to a gene: 9. Germline V gene data show CDR1 as SGHKS and CDR2 as YYEKEE (reference sequence). This CDR3 comprises 14 residues. The CDR3 sequence is CASRKQGASSEQYF. CDR3 coding DNA: TGTGCCAGCAGGAAACAGGGGGCTTCCAGCGAGCAGTACTTC. The full variable domain, in which reference TRBV5-5 and TRBJ2-7 provide the parts outside the CDR3, is DAGVTQSPTHLIKTRGQQVTLRCSPISGHKSVSWYQQVLGQGPQFIFQYYEKEERGRGNFPDRFSARQFPNYSSELNVNALLLGDSALYLCASRKQGASSEQYFGPGTRLTVT.

The V call is TRBV5-1, the J call TRBJ2-1, with 8 nucleotides matching TRBD1. The CDR3 is made up of 16 amino acids. V trimming: 0 bases; J trimming: 2 bases; junction bases outside the gene matches: 4. Germline lookup yields CDR1 SGHRS and CDR2 YFSETQ. The CDR3 spells CASSLDPGGPYNEQFF. DNA for the CDR3: TGCGCCAGCAGCTTGGACCCAGGGGGCCCCTACAATGAGCAGTTCTTC.

J is TRBJ1-2 and V is TRBV7-3; tentative D call: TRBD1 (5 bases). The CDR3 has 11 amino acids. In germline, CDR1 is SGHTA, CDR2 FQGTGA. Trimming left V 8 bases short and J 6 bases short, with 10 bases between. The DNA for the CDR3 is TGTGCCAGCGGCCAGGGAAATGGCTACACCTTC. It encodes CASGQGNGYTF.

This clone was found once. The chain is built from TRBV7-8 and TRBJ1-5; D unclear. CDR3 length: 14 residues. The ends were cut back, 1 base at V and 1 base at J, with 5 bases in the middle. Germline CDR1 and CDR2: SGHVS and FQNEAQ. CDR3 nucleotides: TGTGCCAGCAGCTTAGAGCGGAGCAATCAGCCCCAGCATTTT. Translation gives CASSLERSNQPQHF. Complete variable domain (other parts from reference TRBV7-8 and TRBJ1-5): GAGVSQSPRYKVAKRGQDVALRCDPISGHVSLFWYQQALGQGPEFLTYFQNEAQLDKSGLPSDRFFAERPEGSVSTLKIQRTQQEDSAVYLCASSLERSNQPQHFGDGTRLSIL.

The CDR3 spells CAISEDSGQETQYF. CDR3 coding DNA: TGTGCCATCAGTGAGGACAGTGGTCAAGAGACCCAGTACTTC. The V gene is TRBV10-3, the J gene TRBJ2-5; possible D gene TRBD1, 5 bases. The CDR3 contains 14 residues. CDR1 and CDR2 (germline): ENHRY, SYGVKD. The germline V and J ends were trimmed by 2 bases and 2 bases, with 9 bases remaining between them.

The genes are TRBV5-4 and TRBJ1-1, with 7 bases matching TRBD1. Germline V CDR1 and CDR2: SGHNT, YYREEE (reference sequence). The CDR3 length is 15 residues. J was trimmed by 5 bases and V by 2 bases; bases with no gene match: 9. CDR3 protein: CASSFPTGRGTEAFF. The CDR3 coding sequence is TGTGCCAGCAGCTTCCCGACAGGGCGAGGGACTGAAGCTTTCTTT.

The genes are TRBV11-2 and TRBJ2-5, with 7 nucleotides matching TRBD1. Germline V gives CDR1 SGHAT, CDR2 FQNNGV. Trimming at V came to 4 bases and at J to 4 bases, leaving 9 bases not matched to a gene. The CDR3 sequence is 15 residues long. CDR3 residues: CASSSSLTGTETQYF. CDR3 bases: TGTGCCAGCAGCTCCTCCCTGACAGGGACAGAGACCCAGTACTTC.

The chain is built from TRBV15 and TRBJ1-2; 7 bases agree with TRBD1. The CDR3 covers 15 residues. Trimming took 3 bases from V and 3 from J; bases not matched to a gene: 7. Germline V gene sequence: CDR1 LNHNV, CDR2 YYDKDF (reference sequence). The CDR3 loop reads CATSRERGQDYGYTF. As DNA, the CDR3 is TGTGCCACCAGCAGGGAAAGGGGGCAGGACTATGGCTACACCTTC. Using reference TRBV15 and TRBJ1-2 for the parts outside the CDR3, the full variable domain is DAMVIQNPRYQVTQFGKPVTLSCSQTLNHNVMYWYQQKSSQAPKLLFHYYDKDFNNEADTPDNFQSRRPNTSFCFLDIRSPGLGDTAMYLCATSRERGQDYGYTFGSGTRLTVV.

This chain joins TRBV7-3 and TRBJ2-5; 11 positions agree with TRBD2. The CDR3 is 13 residues long. The ends lost 6 bases at V and 3 bases at J; junction bases unmatched: 0. Germline V gene sequence: CDR1 SGHTA, CDR2 FQGTGA. The CDR3 region has the DNA TGTGCCAGCAGACTAGCGGGGGAAGAGACCCAGTACTTC. This codes for CASRLAGEETQYF.

This clone was counted ten times or more. This chain joins TRBV5-1 and TRBJ1-2, with unresolved D. CDR3 length: 15 residues. V lost 1 base and J 6 bases, leaving 16 bases between the germline ends. Germline V CDR1 and CDR2: SGHRS, YFSETQ. This CDR3 is CASSLRGPPADGYTF. The CDR3 coding sequence is TGCGCCAGCAGCTTGCGGGGTCCCCCAGCCGATGGCTACACCTTC.

This clone has only a few counts. This rearrangement joins TRBV3-1 (or the pseudogene TRBV3-2) to TRBJ1-1; maybe TRBD1 (6 bases). With 4 bases removed from V and 4 bases from J, the gap between germline ends came to 13 bases. Germline values: CDR1 LGHDT, CDR2 YNNKEL (reference sequence). This CDR3 is 14 amino acids long. CDR3 sequence: CASSRQVFGTEAFF. In DNA, the CDR3 is TGTGCCAGCAGCCGACAGGTGTTTGGCACTGAAGCTTTCTTT.

The V and J genes are TRBV28 and TRBJ1-5; the D gene is possibly TRBD1 (5 bases). Trimming took off 6 bases at V and 10 bases at J, with 22 bases between the two ends. The length of the CDR3 is 15 residues. CDR1 and CDR2 (germline): MDHEN, SYDVKM. The CDR3 nucleotides are TGTGCCAGCAGCCCCATAAACAGGTTTTTAGGACCCCAGCATTTT. This codes for CASSPINRFLGPQHF.

The rearrangement links TRBV7-9 to TRBJ2-2; unclear D gene. Germline CDR1 SEHNR, CDR2 FQNEAQ (reference sequence). The V and J ends lost 0 bases and 6 bases respectively, with 17 bases between them. CDR3 size: 17 residues. The CDR3 DNA reads TGTGCCAGCAGCTTAGCGACAAGTCGACCCCAAGCCGGGGAGCTGTTTTTT. It encodes CASSLATSRPQAGELFF.

The rearrangement uses TRBV27 and TRBJ1-6; 7 bases align to TRBD1. The CDR3 sequence is 14 residues long. V gave up 6 bases and J gave up 10 bases; unmatched junction bases: 9. Germline V CDR1 and CDR2: MNHEY, SMNVEV (reference sequence). CDR3 loop: CASSRRQGRSPLHF. For the CDR3, the DNA is TGTGCCAGCAGCCGCCGACAGGGTAGGTCACCCCTCCACTTT.

V and J are TRBV3-1 (or the pseudogene TRBV3-2) and TRBJ1-2; D remains unclear. This CDR3 region has 14 residues. With 4 bases removed from V and 5 bases from J, the gap between germline ends came to 14 bases. Germline V CDR1 and CDR2: LGHDT, YNNKEL (reference sequence). In DNA, the CDR3 is TGTGCCAGCAGCCCACCCACCTTCGGGTATGGCTACACCTTC. It is translated as CASSPPTFGYGYTF.

The gene calls are TRBV5-1 and TRBJ2-3, with a weak D call TRBD1 (5 bases). The V end was cut by 5 bases, the J end by 4 bases, with 14 bases between. CDR3 length: 14 residues. Germline V gene lookup returns CDR1 SGHRS and CDR2 YFSETQ. CDR3 residues: CASRLTVGSDTQYF. For the CDR3, the DNA is TGCGCCAGCAGATTGACAGTAGGCTCAGATACGCAGTATTTT.

This chain uses TRBV28 with TRBJ1-4; TRBD1 might be the D (5 bases). Between the trimmed V and J ends, which lost 7 bases and 8 bases, there was a span of 23 bases. CDR1 MDHEN and CDR2 SYDVKM come from the germline V gene. The CDR3 covers 16 residues. CDR3 residues: CASTLTKQGFNEKLFF. In DNA form, the CDR3 reads TGTGCCAGCACTTTGACAAAGCAGGGATTTAACGAAAAACTGTTTTTT. Full variable domain (outside the CDR3, taken from reference TRBV28 and TRBJ1-4): DVKVTQSSRYLVKRTGEKVFLECVQDMDHENMFWYRQDPGLGLRLIYFSYDVKMKEKGDIPEGYSVSREKKERFSLILESASTNQTSMYLCASTLTKQGFNEKLFFGSGTQLSVL.

This chain uses TRBV27 with TRBJ1-1, with a possible D match to TRBD1 (5 bases). V gave up 8 bases and J gave up 5 bases, with 9 bases separating them. Germline CDR1 is MNHEY and CDR2 is SMNVEV (reference sequence). CDR3 length: 11 amino acids. This chain's CDR3 is CASRGGTEAFF. CDR3 sequence (DNA): TGTGCCAGCCGGGGGGGGACTGAAGCTTTCTTT.

The CDR3 sequence: CASSGRLADTQYF. CDR3 DNA sequence: TGTGCCAGTAGTGGAAGACTAGCAGATACGCAGTATTTT. The chain uses TRBV19 and TRBJ2-3; D is possibly TRBD2 (6 bases). CDR3 size: 13 residues. The V gene lost 5 bases and the J gene lost 4 bases, with 10 bases spanning the gap. Germline CDR1 and CDR2: LNHDA and SQIVND (reference sequence).

This sequence joins TRBV7-8 and TRBJ2-2; 9 bases match TRBD1. The V segment lost 5 bases and the J segment 4 bases; nucleotides outside the gene matches: 5. The CDR3 covers 15 residues. CDR1 SGHVS and CDR2 FQNEAQ come from the germline V gene. The CDR3 nucleotides read TGTGCCAGCAGCCCGAAGGGACAGGGCACCGGGGAGCTGTTTTTT. It translates to CASSPKGQGTGELFF.

V gene TRBV6-5 combines with J gene TRBJ2-7, with TRBD1 as a possible D gene (5 bases). Trimming stripped 2 bases from V and 0 bases from J, with 11 bases between. The germline V gene has CDR1 MNHEY and CDR2 SVGAGI. The CDR3 has 15 amino acids. CDR3 coding DNA: TGTGCCAGCAGTTACGAGACAGCGAACTCCTACGAGCAGTACTTC. The encoded protein is CASSYETANSYEQYF.

This chain connects TRBV12-5 to TRBJ2-7; D remains ambiguous. Germline-derived CDR1 and CDR2 are LGHNT and FRNRAP. The CDR3 totals 17 residues. The ends were cut back, 0 bases at V and 0 bases at J, with 15 bases in the middle. CDR3 amino acids: CASGLVTAGQSSYEQYF. CDR3 bases: TGTGCTAGTGGTTTGGTAACCGCAGGCCAGAGCTCCTACGAGCAGTACTTC.

The DNA of the CDR3 is TGTGCCAGCAGGCCCCTCGGGGAAAGCTCCTATAATTCACCCCTCCACTTT. As protein: CASRPLGESSYNSPLHF. The chain links TRBV27 to TRBJ1-6; D not certain. CDR1 and CDR2 from the germline V gene are MNHEY and SMNVEV (reference sequence). V lost 6 bases to trimming and J lost 0 bases, with 15 bases between them. CDR3 length: 17 residues.